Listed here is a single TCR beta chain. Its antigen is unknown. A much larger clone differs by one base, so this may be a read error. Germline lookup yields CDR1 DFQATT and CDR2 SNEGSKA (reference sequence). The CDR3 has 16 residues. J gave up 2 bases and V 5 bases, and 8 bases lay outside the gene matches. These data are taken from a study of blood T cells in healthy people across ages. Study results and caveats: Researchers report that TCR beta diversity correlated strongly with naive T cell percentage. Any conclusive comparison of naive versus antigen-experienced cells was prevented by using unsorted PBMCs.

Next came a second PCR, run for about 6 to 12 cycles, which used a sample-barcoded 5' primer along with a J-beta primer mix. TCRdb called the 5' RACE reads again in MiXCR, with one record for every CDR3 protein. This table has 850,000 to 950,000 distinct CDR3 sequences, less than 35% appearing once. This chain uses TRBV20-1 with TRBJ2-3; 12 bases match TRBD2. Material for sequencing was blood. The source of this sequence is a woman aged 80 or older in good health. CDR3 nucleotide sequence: TGCAGTGCTGGGGCCCGACTAGCGGGGGACACAGATACGCAGTATTTT. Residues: CSAGARLAGDTDTQYF.